These 28 T cell receptor beta chains were sequenced from one sample in a study of T cell responses to AZD1222 COVID-19 vaccine. Using immunoSEQ multiplex PCR, the repertoire was profiled, and TCRdb retains in-frame clones only, with some absent. The sample has approximately 110,000 clones; about 85% are singletons. The input for sequencing was peripheral blood, taken 28 days after the second AZD1222 dose. The receptors originated from an adult who received the AZD1222 COVID-19 vaccine.

The chain uses TRBV6-5 and TRBJ1-6; D may be TRBD1 (5 bases). The CDR3 has 13 amino acids. Germline CDR1 reads MNHEY; CDR2 reads SVGAGI. V was shortened by 6 bases and J by 5 bases, with 8 bases between the two germline ends. CDR3 residues: CASSRAHNSPLHF. The DNA for the CDR3 is TGTGCCAGCAGCAGGGCCCATAATTCACCCCTCCACTTT.

This chain uses TRBV7-3 with TRBJ1-3; 8 positions match TRBD1. With 4 bases clipped from V and 4 bases from J, the junction kept 3 bases outside the gene matches. The germline V gene encodes CDR1 SGHTA and CDR2 FQGTGA. The CDR3 totals 14 residues. CDR3 sequence reads: CASSWTGRGNTIYF. For the CDR3, the DNA is TGTGCCAGCAGCTGGACAGGGCGGGGAAACACCATATATTTT.

The rearrangement uses TRBV6-2 or TRBV6-3 and TRBJ2-3; D remains unclear. This CDR3 has 14 amino acids. Germline V CDR1 and CDR2: MNHEY, SVGEGT. The V gene lost 2 bases and the J gene lost 6 bases, with 12 bases spanning the gap. The CDR3 is CASSYSPEKDTQYF. CDR3 sequence (DNA): TGTGCCAGCAGTTACAGTCCTGAGAAGGATACGCAGTATTTT.

In its sample, this clone was seen a few times. The chain uses TRBV29-1 and TRBJ2-7, with 8 nucleotides matching TRBD1. CDR3 length equals 14 residues. Germline V gene sequence: CDR1 SQVTM, CDR2 ANQGSEA. The trim removed 6 bases at V and 2 bases at J, leaving 9 bases unmatched. The CDR3 DNA sequence: TGCAGCGTACGAACCCAGGACAGGGCCTACGAGCAGTACTTC. This gives the protein CSVRTQDRAYEQYF.

The genes are TRBV25-1 and TRBJ2-3; D gene uncertain. The ends were cut back, 6 bases at V and 0 bases at J, with 7 bases in the middle. This CDR3 region has 13 residues. From germline, CDR1 is MGHDK and CDR2 SYGVNS. Here the CDR3 DNA reads TGTGCCAGCAGAACCGGGAGCACAGATACGCAGTATTTT. Its protein product is CASRTGSTDTQYF.

J is TRBJ1-6 and V is TRBV30; D remains ambiguous. The V end was cut by 3 bases, the J end by 0 bases, with 15 bases between. The germline gives CDR1 GTSNPN, CDR2 SVGIG (reference sequence). This CDR3 comprises 17 residues. The CDR3, as DNA: TGTGCCTGGAGCTCCCCGGGGAAAAGCTCCTATAATTCACCCCTCCACTTT. Its translation: CAWSSPGKSSYNSPLHF.

V usage is TRBV9 and J usage is TRBJ1-6, with 9 nucleotides matching TRBD1. The CDR3 extends over 16 amino acids. Losses at the gene ends were 3 bases for V and 2 bases for J; bases not matched to a gene: 3. Germline V gene lookup returns CDR1 SGDLS and CDR2 YYNGEE. CDR3 sequence reads: CASSARTGAYNSPLHF. CDR3 nucleotides: TGTGCCAGCAGCGCCCGGACAGGGGCCTATAATTCACCCCTCCACTTT.

The V and J genes are TRBV4-1 and TRBJ2-7, with a weak D call TRBD2 (5 bases). This CDR3 is built from 15 residues. Germline-derived CDR1 and CDR2 are MGHRA and YSYEKL. Trimming left V 1 base short and J 3 bases short, with 13 bases between. The CDR3 reads CASSQGAEPNYEQYF. CDR3 nucleotides: TGCGCCAGCAGCCAAGGAGCGGAGCCGAACTACGAGCAGTACTTC.

The chain combines TRBV18 with TRBJ1-2; no clear D gene. The V gene lost 6 bases and the J gene lost 6 bases, with 17 bases spanning the gap. CDR1 and CDR2 from the germline V gene are KGHSH and LQKENI. The CDR3 has 14 amino acids. This CDR3 reads CASSVMEEVDGYTF. CDR3 coding DNA: TGTGCCAGCTCGGTGATGGAAGAGGTCGATGGCTACACCTTC.

The rearrangement joins TRBV7-6 to TRBJ2-7; no definite D call. CDR1 and CDR2 (germline): SGHVS, FNYEAQ. The CDR3 has 13 amino acids. Trimming pared 5 bases from V and 5 bases from J, leaving 13 bases between. In DNA form, the CDR3 reads TGTGCCAGCAGCATATCTGAGGTCAACGAGCAGTACTTC. It encodes CASSISEVNEQYF.

The chain is built from TRBV5-1 and TRBJ2-5; tentatively, D is TRBD1 (6 bases). V lost 4 bases, J lost 4 bases, and 17 bases lay in between. Germline CDR1 reads SGHRS; CDR2 reads YFSETQ. The CDR3 consists of 15 residues. The CDR3 loop reads CASSVGHVDSETQYF. The CDR3 coding sequence is TGCGCCAGCAGCGTGGGACACGTCGATTCAGAGACCCAGTACTTC.

This chain connects TRBV12-3 or TRBV12-4 to TRBJ1-5; D is ambiguous. This CDR3 is built from 13 residues. V was pared by 6 bases and J by 6 bases, with 12 bases between. This CDR3 is CASSPAEGQPQHF. CDR3 nucleotide sequence: TGTGCCAGCAGCCCAGCCGAGGGTCAGCCCCAGCATTTT.

The chain couples TRBV25-1 to TRBJ1-6; 7 bases are shared with TRBD1. This CDR3 has 15 residues. The germline CDR1 and CDR2 sequences are MGHDK and SYGVNS. The ends lost 2 bases at V and 7 bases at J; junction bases unmatched: 5. Written as DNA, the CDR3 is TGTGCCAGCAGTGAAGCGACAGGGTGGAATTCACCCCTCCACTTT. This translates into CASSEATGWNSPLHF.

This clone was seen just once. The chain carries TRBV3-1 (or the pseudogene TRBV3-2) and TRBJ2-3, with 8 bases identical to TRBD2. With 4 bases clipped from V and 3 bases from J, the junction kept 3 bases outside the gene matches. This CDR3 comprises 14 residues. The germline V gene encodes CDR1 LGHDT and CDR2 YNNKEL (reference sequence). As DNA, the CDR3 is TGTGCCAGCAGCCGAATAGCGGGAACAGATACGCAGTATTTT. Protein: CASSRIAGTDTQYF.

This clone occurred once. The V call is TRBV19, the J call TRBJ2-6; 7 positions match TRBD2. Germline CDR1 reads LNHDA; CDR2 reads SQIVND (reference sequence). With V trimmed by 3 bases and J by 2 bases, 4 bases remained unmatched. The CDR3 totals 16 residues. CDR3 loop: CASSMARGTGANVLTF. DNA of the CDR3: TGTGCCAGTAGTATGGCGCGGGGGACTGGGGCCAACGTCCTGACTTTC.

The rearrangement links TRBV27 to TRBJ2-1, with TRBD2 matching 9 bases. CDR3 length: 14 amino acids. Germline V CDR1 and CDR2: MNHEY, SMNVEV (reference sequence). The V and J ends lost 8 bases and 5 bases, in that order; junction bases with no gene match: 7. The CDR3 region has the DNA TGTGCCAGCGTAGCTAGCGGGGTTAACAATGAGCAGTTCTTC. It translates to CASVASGVNNEQFF.

The rearrangement links TRBV5-1 to TRBJ2-7; 10 bases line up with TRBD2. The CDR3 extends over 19 amino acids. V shed 3 bases and J 6 bases; nucleotides not matched to a gene: 21. Germline V lookup: CDR1 SGHRS, CDR2 YFSETQ. CDR3 region: CASSSILSRESSGSREQYF. As DNA, the CDR3 is TGCGCCAGCAGCTCTATTCTTAGCCGAGAATCTAGCGGGAGTCGCGAGCAGTACTTC.

The chain uses TRBV12-5 and TRBJ1-1; 9 bases agree with TRBD1. Trimming cost V 0 bases and J 0 bases; bases outside gene matches: 5. CDR3 size: 17 residues. Per the germline V gene, CDR1 is LGHNT and CDR2 is FRNRAP. The CDR3, as DNA: TGTGCTAGTGGTTTGGTACTGGGACAGGGCATGAACACTGAAGCTTTCTTT. This codes for CASGLVLGQGMNTEAFF.

This clone was observed a single time. The V and J genes are TRBV6-1 and TRBJ2-7; D uncertain. The CDR3 is 12 amino acids. The V gene lost 2 bases and the J gene lost 3 bases, with 5 bases spanning the gap. Germline CDR1 reads MNHNS; CDR2 reads SASEGT. The CDR3, as DNA: TGTGCCAGCAGTGAAAAGATCTACGAGCAGTACTTC. Translating gives CASSEKIYEQYF.

This chain connects TRBV11-2 to TRBJ1-1; 7 positions agree with TRBD1. Losses at the gene ends were 5 bases for V and 2 bases for J; bases not matched to a gene: 5. Germline CDR1 reads SGHAT; CDR2 reads FQNNGV. CDR3 size: 14 residues. CDR3 protein: CASSVGQRNTEAFF. DNA of the CDR3: TGTGCCAGCAGCGTGGGACAGCGAAACACTGAAGCTTTCTTT.

The chain has TRBV10-3 and TRBJ1-1; D call uncertain. Germline lookup yields CDR1 ENHRY and CDR2 SYGVKD. V was pared by 1 base and J by 0 bases, with 3 bases between. This CDR3 is 13 amino acids long. In DNA, the CDR3 is TGTGCCATCAGTGAGTATTTGAACACTGAAGCTTTCTTT. This codes for CAISEYLNTEAFF.

This clone has a single count. The chain links TRBV12-3 or TRBV12-4 to TRBJ1-2, with unresolved D. This CDR3 region has 13 residues. Deletions cut 3 bases from V and 2 bases from J, with 7 bases between. The CDR3 loop reads CASSFSRNYGYTF. CDR3 bases: TGTGCCAGCAGTTTCTCACGGAACTATGGCTACACCTTC.

The rearrangement uses TRBV10-3 and TRBJ1-2, with TRBD1 as a possible D gene (6 bases). Trimming took 8 bases from V and 6 from J, leaving 22 bases between them. CDR3 size: 15 residues. In germline, CDR1 is ENHRY, CDR2 SYGVKD. CDR3 in amino acids: CAIGGQGKKTDGYTF. Here the CDR3 DNA reads TGTGCCATCGGGGGGCAGGGGAAAAAGACAGATGGCTACACCTTC.

This rearrangement joins TRBV7-9 to TRBJ2-3; 8 nucleotides agree with TRBD2. CDR3 length: 15 residues. Germline CDR1 SEHNR, CDR2 FQNEAQ (reference sequence). J lost 5 bases, V lost 2 bases, and 6 bases had no gene match. CDR3 region: CASSLKREFLDTQYF. Written as DNA, the CDR3 is TGTGCCAGCAGCTTAAAGCGGGAGTTTCTAGATACGCAGTATTTT.

This clone came up once. V is TRBV5-6 and J is TRBJ2-1; TRBD1 is a possible D gene (5 bases). The CDR3 has 14 amino acids. Trimming pared 1 base from V and 7 bases from J, leaving 12 bases between. The germline V gene encodes CDR1 SGHDT and CDR2 YYEEEE. The CDR3 here is CASSLQGVLNEQFF. As DNA, the CDR3 is TGTGCCAGCAGCTTGCAAGGGGTCTTGAATGAGCAGTTCTTC.

This clone was found once. V gene TRBV7-2 combines with J gene TRBJ1-1; TRBD1 matches at 7 bases. The V and J ends lost 4 bases and 7 bases, in that order; junction bases with no gene match: 3. CDR1 and CDR2 (germline): SGHTA, FQGNSA. The CDR3 length is 12 residues. The CDR3 protein is CASSSGQLEAFF. CDR3 DNA: TGTGCCAGCAGCTCGGGACAGCTTGAAGCTTTCTTT. Combining the CDR3 with reference TRBV7-2 and TRBJ1-1 gives the whole variable domain GAGVSQSPSNKVTEKGKDVELRCDPISGHTALYWYRQSLGQGLEFLIYFQGNSAPDKSGLPSDRFSAERTGGSVSTLTIQRTQQEDSAVYLCASSSGQLEAFFGQGTRLTVV.

Here the CDR3 reads CASSLGQGDEKLFF. For the CDR3, the DNA is TGTGCCAGCAGCTTAGGACAGGGAGATGAAAAACTGTTTTTT. This chain links TRBV7-6 with TRBJ1-4; 7 positions match TRBD1. The V and J ends lost 1 base and 6 bases, in that order; junction bases with no gene match: 2. Per germline, CDR1 SGHVS and CDR2 FNYEAQ. The CDR3 is made up of 14 amino acids.

The CDR3 loop reads CASRLRGQGAFGANVLTF. CDR3 sequence (DNA): TGTGCCAGCAGGCTAAGGGGACAGGGGGCCTTTGGGGCCAACGTCCTGACTTTC. The chain employs TRBV2 and TRBJ2-6; 12 bases line up with TRBD1. V shed 6 bases, J shed 3 bases, and the junction held 9 bases outside the gene matches. The CDR3 loop spans 18 amino acids. The V gene's germline CDR1 is SNHLY and CDR2 FYNNEI.